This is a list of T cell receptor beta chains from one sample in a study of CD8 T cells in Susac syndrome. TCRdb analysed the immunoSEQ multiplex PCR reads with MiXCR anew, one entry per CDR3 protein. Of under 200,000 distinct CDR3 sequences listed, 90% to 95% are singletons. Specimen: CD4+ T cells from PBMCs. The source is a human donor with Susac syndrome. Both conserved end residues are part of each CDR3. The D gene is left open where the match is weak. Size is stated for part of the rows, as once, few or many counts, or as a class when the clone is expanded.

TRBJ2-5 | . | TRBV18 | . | CASSPLAQTTMGKETQYF | TGTGCCAGCTCACCATTAGCTCAAACCACCATGGGTAAAGAGACCCAGTACTTC
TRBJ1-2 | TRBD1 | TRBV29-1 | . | CSVGQGVNYGYTF | TGCAGCGTTGGACAGGGGGTAAACTATGGCTACACCTTC
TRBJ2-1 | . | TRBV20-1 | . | CSAKWYRSYNEQFF | TGCAGTGCGAAATGGTACCGCTCCTACAATGAGCAGTTCTTC
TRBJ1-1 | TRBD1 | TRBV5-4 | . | CASTPTGKDTEAFF | TGTGCCAGCACCCCGACAGGGAAGGACACTGAAGCTTTCTTT
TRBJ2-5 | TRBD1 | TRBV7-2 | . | CASSPDRGPQETQYF | TGTGCCAGCAGCCCCGACAGGGGGCCCCAAGAGACCCAGTACTTC
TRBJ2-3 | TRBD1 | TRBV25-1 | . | CASSDWQGDNPDTQYF | TGTGCCAGCAGTGACTGGCAGGGGGATAACCCAGATACGCAGTATTTT
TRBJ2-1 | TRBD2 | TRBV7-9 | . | CASSLSGGNEQFF | TGTGCCAGCAGCTTGAGCGGGGGGAATGAGCAGTTCTTC
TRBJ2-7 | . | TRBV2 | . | CALVGLTYEQYF | TGTGCCCTCGTGGGCTTAACCTACGAGCAGTACTTC
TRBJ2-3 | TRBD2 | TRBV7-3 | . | CASRKAGGDTQYF | TGTGCCAGCAGAAAGGCGGGGGGAGATACGCAGTATTTT
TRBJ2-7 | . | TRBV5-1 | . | CASSLSGWPYEQYF | TGCGCCAGCAGCTTGTCAGGGTGGCCCTACGAGCAGTACTTC
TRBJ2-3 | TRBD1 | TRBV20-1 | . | CSAEPRTGADTQYF | TGCAGTGCCGAGCCGCGGACAGGGGCCGATACGCAGTATTTT
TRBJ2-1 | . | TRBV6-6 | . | CASSEGGNEQFF | TGTGCCAGCAGTGAGGGGGGCAATGAGCAGTTCTTC
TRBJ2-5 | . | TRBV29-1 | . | CSGRKEMETQYF | TGCAGCGGCAGAAAAGAGATGGAGACCCAGTACTTC
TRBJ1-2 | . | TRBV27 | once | CASSYRQGHGYTF | TGTGCCAGCAGTTACAGGCAGGGGCACGGCTACACCTTC
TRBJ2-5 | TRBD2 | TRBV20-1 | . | CSATQALAGGQETQYF | TGCAGTGCTACCCAAGCTTTAGCGGGGGGACAAGAGACCCAGTACTTC
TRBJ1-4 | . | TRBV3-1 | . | CASSRGSANEKLFF | TGTGCCAGCAGCCGAGGGTCAGCTAATGAAAAACTGTTTTTT
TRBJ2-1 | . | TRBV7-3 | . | CASSSGVGNEQFF | TGTGCCAGCAGCTCGGGGGTCGGGAACGAGCAGTTCTTC
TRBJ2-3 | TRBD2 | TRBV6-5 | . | CASYELQAGRNTQYF | TGTGCCAGTTACGAGTTGCAAGCGGGGCGAAATACGCAGTATTTT
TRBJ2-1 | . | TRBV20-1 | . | CSAFTGYNEQFF | TGCAGTGCGTTTACTGGGTACAATGAGCAGTTCTTC
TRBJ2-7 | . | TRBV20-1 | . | CSATPGGSGYEQYF | TGCAGTGCCACACCAGGGGGTAGCGGCTACGAGCAGTACTTC
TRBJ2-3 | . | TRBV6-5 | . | CASLSNGAYTQYF | TGTGCCAGCCTCAGTAATGGGGCCTATACGCAGTATTTT
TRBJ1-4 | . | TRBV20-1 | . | CSASPRRENEKLFF | TGCAGTGCTAGCCCCCGACGGGAAAATGAAAAACTGTTTTTT
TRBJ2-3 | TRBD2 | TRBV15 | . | CATSRSSGISTDTQYF | TGTGCCACCAGCAGAAGTAGCGGGATTAGCACAGATACGCAGTATTTT
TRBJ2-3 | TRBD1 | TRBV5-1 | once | CASSSGQGAADTQYF | TGCGCCAGCAGCTCGGGACAGGGGGCCGCAGATACGCAGTATTTT
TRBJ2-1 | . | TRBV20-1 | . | CSARDDRIPYNEQFF | TGCAGTGCTAGGGACGACAGGATACCCTACAATGAGCAGTTCTTC
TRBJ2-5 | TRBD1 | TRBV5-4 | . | CASSHTTGGGETQYF | TGTGCCAGCAGCCATACAACAGGGGGAGGCGAGACCCAGTACTTC
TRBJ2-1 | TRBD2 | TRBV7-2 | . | CASSSPRGGAHNEQFF | TGTGCCAGCAGCTCCCCCCGCGGGGGGGCGCACAATGAGCAGTTCTTC
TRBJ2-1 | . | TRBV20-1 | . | CSARDRGTEQFF | TGCAGTGCTAGAGATAGGGGGACAGAGCAGTTCTTC
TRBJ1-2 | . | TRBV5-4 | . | CASSVDSNYGYTF | TGTGCCAGCAGCGTGGACAGTAACTATGGCTACACCTTC
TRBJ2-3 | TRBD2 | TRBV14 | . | CASRRSSGGPPDTQYF | TGTGCCAGCAGGCGCAGTAGCGGGGGCCCCCCAGATACGCAGTATTTT
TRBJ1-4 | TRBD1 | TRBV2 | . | CASNRDSNEKLFF | TGTGCCAGCAACCGGGACAGTAATGAAAAACTGTTTTTT
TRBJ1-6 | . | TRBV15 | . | CATSRGGTQNSPLHF | TGTGCCACCAGCAGAGGAGGGACACAGAATTCACCCCTCCACTTT
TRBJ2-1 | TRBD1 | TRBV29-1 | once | CSVEGDSRSYNEQFF | TGCAGCGTTGAGGGGGACAGCCGCTCCTACAATGAGCAGTTCTTC
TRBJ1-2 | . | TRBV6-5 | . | CASSYSSTDSYGYTF | TGTGCCAGCAGTTACTCTTCGACAGATTCCTATGGCTACACCTTC
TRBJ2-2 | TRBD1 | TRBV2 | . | CASNDRGWTGELFF | TGTGCCAGCAATGACAGGGGATGGACCGGGGAGCTGTTTTTT
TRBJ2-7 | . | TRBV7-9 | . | CASNLRRDVPGEQYF | TGTGCCAGCAACCTACGGAGGGATGTGCCGGGCGAGCAGTACTTC
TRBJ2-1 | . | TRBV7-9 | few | CASSPSASINGEQFF | TGTGCCAGCAGCCCCTCGGCCAGTATAAACGGGGAGCAGTTCTTC
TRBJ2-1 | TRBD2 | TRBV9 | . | CASSVTSGGYNEQFF | TGTGCCAGCAGCGTCACTAGCGGGGGGTACAATGAGCAGTTCTTC
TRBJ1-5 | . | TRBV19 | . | CASSITSSNQPQHF | TGTGCCAGTAGTATCACCAGTAGCAATCAGCCCCAGCATTTT
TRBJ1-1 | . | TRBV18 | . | CASSPSRDTEAFF | TGTGCCAGCTCACCGAGTAGGGACACTGAAGCTTTCTTT
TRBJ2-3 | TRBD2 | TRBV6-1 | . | CASSSGMAGGWGDTQYF | TGTGCCAGCAGCTCCGGGATGGCGGGGGGATGGGGAGATACGCAGTATTTT
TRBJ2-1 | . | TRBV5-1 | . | CASSFVLSSYNEQFF | TGCGCCAGCAGCTTCGTTCTGAGCTCCTACAATGAGCAGTTCTTC
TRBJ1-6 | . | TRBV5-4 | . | CASSLGSQSPLHF | TGTGCCAGCAGCTTGGGGTCCCAATCACCCCTCCACTTT
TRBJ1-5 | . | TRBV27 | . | CASSVREGGNQPQHF | TGTGCCAGCAGTGTCAGGGAAGGAGGCAATCAGCCCCAGCATTTT